The sequence of this TCR beta chain was determined in a study of blood T cell repertoires in COVID-19. About the study: Samples came from the United States, Italy and Spain, spanning acute and convalescent COVID-19. In each case, the material was cDNA or gDNA derived from T cells, B-cell-depleted T cells, or PBMCs.

Original processing notes: Nucleated cell counts were estimated from reference gene primer amplification. Sequencing used immunoSEQ multiplex PCR; TCRdb keeps in-frame clones, though not all of them. V and J calls plus clone size are reproduced from that table; the DNA served to infer D and trimming. The sample includes some 65,000 clones, more than 60% of them seen just once. Germline loops: CDR1 SGHVS, CDR2 FQNEAQ. The CDR3 totals 15 residues. J gave up 3 bases and V 5 bases, and 8 bases lay outside the gene matches. The receptor was derived from a woman between 70 and 85 years old with acute or convalescent COVID-19. Material: peripheral blood. The chain combines TRBV7-8 with TRBJ2-7; TRBD2 aligns across 9 bases. CDR3: CASSLTGTSSYEQYF. The DNA for the CDR3 is TGTGCCAGCAGCCTTACCGGGACTAGCAGCTACGAGCAGTACTTC.